Presented here are 24 T cell receptor beta chains from one specimen sequenced in a study of cytomegalovirus exposure and HLA in healthy donors. PCR employed 60 Vbeta and 13 Jbeta primers. The table came from immunoSEQ multiplex PCR; TCRdb's copy has only in-frame clones and leaves some out. The table lists a few hundred thousand clones, around 77% of them singletons. The material sequenced was PBMCs. These receptors originate from a woman aged 30 to 39 in good health and CMV-seronegative.

This clone was recorded once. CDR3 sequence: CASSSGDGYTF. For the CDR3, the DNA is TGTGCCAGCAGTTCAGGGGATGGCTACACCTTC. J is TRBJ1-2 and V is TRBV28; possible D gene TRBD1, 6 bases. V lost 4 bases and J lost 6, with 6 bases in between. There are 11 residues in the CDR3. CDR1 MDHEN and CDR2 SYDVKM come from the germline V gene.

The CDR3 region has the DNA TGCGCCAGCTCGAACAGCGGGAGGATGTGGGATGAGCAGTTCTTC. This encodes CASSNSGRMWDEQFF. The rearrangement joins TRBV5-1 to TRBJ2-1; 9 bases agree with TRBD2. This CDR3 spans 15 amino acids. Germline V lookup: CDR1 SGHRS, CDR2 YFSETQ. V shed 7 bases and J 8 bases; nucleotides not matched to a gene: 13.

The V call is TRBV7-2, the J call TRBJ2-1; tentatively, D is TRBD1 (5 bases). In germline, CDR1 is SGHTA, CDR2 FQGNSA. The CDR3 loop spans 14 amino acids. With 5 bases removed from V and 2 bases from J, the gap between germline ends came to 10 bases. DNA of the CDR3: TGTGCCAGCAGCCCAGACAGCCCCTACAATGAGCAGTTCTTC. This translates into CASSPDSPYNEQFF.

The J gene is TRBJ1-5, the V gene TRBV2; weak D call: TRBD1 (5 bases). The CDR3 covers 14 residues. Germline-derived CDR1 and CDR2 are SNHLY and FYNNEI. The V gene lost 6 bases and the J gene lost 6 bases, with 15 bases spanning the gap. The CDR3 is CASSLQDSFQPQHF. The CDR3 coding sequence is TGTGCCAGCAGCTTACAGGATTCGTTTCAGCCCCAGCATTTT.

This clone was seen a few times. This sequence joins TRBV6-1 and TRBJ2-7; 7 bases are shared with TRBD2. Germline-derived CDR1 and CDR2 are MNHNS and SASEGT. J was trimmed by 4 bases and V by 3 bases; bases with no gene match: 9. The CDR3 extends over 15 amino acids. CDR3 sequence reads: CASSDIAGLSYEQYF. The CDR3 DNA follows: TGTGCCAGCAGTGACATAGCGGGTCTCTCATACGAGCAGTACTTC.

This sequence joins TRBV15 and TRBJ1-5, with TRBD1 identical over 7 bases. Germline V gene lookup returns CDR1 LNHNV and CDR2 YYDKDF (reference sequence). V gave up 5 bases and J gave up 1 base; unmatched junction bases: 8. CDR3 length: 16 residues. The CDR3 spells CATSGTTGLSNQPQHF. The DNA of the CDR3 is TGTGCCACCAGCGGAACGACAGGGTTGAGCAATCAGCCCCAGCATTTT.

This clone was picked up one time. The rearrangement joins TRBV27 to TRBJ2-1; possibly TRBD2 for D (5 bases). Trimming removed 7 bases from V and 0 bases from J, with 13 bases in between. Germline lookup yields CDR1 MNHEY and CDR2 SMNVEV (reference sequence). The CDR3 runs 15 residues. The CDR3 DNA sequence: TGTGCCAGCAAAAAACTAGGCGGCTCCTACAATGAGCAGTTCTTC. It specifies CASKKLGGSYNEQFF.

The rearrangement uses TRBV28 and TRBJ2-7; D is perhaps TRBD1 (5 bases). V was cut by 5 bases and J by 4 bases, with 21 bases left in between. The CDR3 covers 16 residues. CDR1 and CDR2 (germline): MDHEN, SYDVKM. CDR3 in amino acids: CASSPVRQLEGYEQYF. The CDR3 region has the DNA TGTGCCAGCAGTCCCGTTCGACAGCTCGAAGGTTACGAGCAGTACTTC. The full variable domain, in which reference TRBV28 and TRBJ2-7 provide the parts outside the CDR3, is DVKVTQSSRYLVKRTGEKVFLECVQDMDHENMFWYRQDPGLGLRLIYFSYDVKMKEKGDIPEGYSVSREKKERFSLILESASTNQTSMYLCASSPVRQLEGYEQYFGPGTRLTVT.

The chain has TRBV5-4 and TRBJ2-5; TRBD1 matches 7 bases. V trimming: 5 bases; J trimming: 5 bases; junction bases outside the gene matches: 6. Germline V CDR1 and CDR2: SGHNT, YYREEE (reference sequence). The CDR3 length is 13 residues. The CDR3 sequence: CASRGGLGETQYF. The CDR3 region has the DNA TGTGCCAGCAGAGGGGGCCTGGGGGAGACCCAGTACTTC.

The chain has TRBV18 and TRBJ1-5; 7 positions agree with TRBD1. The CDR3 is made up of 15 amino acids. The trim removed 2 bases at V and 8 bases at J, leaving 9 bases unmatched. The germline gives CDR1 KGHSH, CDR2 LQKENI. CDR3: CASSPVGQAAEPQHF. The CDR3 coding sequence is TGTGCCAGCTCACCAGTCGGACAGGCCGCGGAGCCCCAGCATTTT. Using reference TRBV18 and TRBJ1-5 for the parts outside the CDR3, the full variable domain is NAGVMQNPRHLVRRRGQEARLRCSPMKGHSHVYWYRQLPEEGLKFMVYLQKENIIDESGMPKERFSAEFPKEGPSILRIQQVVRGDSAAYFCASSPVGQAAEPQHFGDGTRLSIL.

The rearrangement uses TRBV6-5 and TRBJ2-7; 9 bases fit TRBD1. Looked up from germline, CDR1 is MNHEY and CDR2 is SVGAGI. The CDR3 covers 13 residues. Losses at the gene ends were 6 bases for V and 4 bases for J; bases not matched to a gene: 4. CDR3 protein: CASSRDRAYEQYF. The CDR3 DNA is TGTGCCAGCAGCCGGGACAGGGCATACGAGCAGTACTTC.

The V and J genes are TRBV6-6 and TRBJ1-4; tentative D call: TRBD1 (5 bases). V was pared by 5 bases and J by 0 bases, with 13 bases between. Germline V gives CDR1 MNHNY, CDR2 SVGAGI (reference sequence). This CDR3 has 16 amino acids. The CDR3 region is CASSRLQGATNEKLFF. In nucleotides, the CDR3 is TGTGCCAGCAGTCGCCTTCAAGGGGCAACTAATGAAAAACTGTTTTTT.

This clone has only a few counts. The chain recombines TRBV4-1 with TRBJ2-1; tentatively, D is TRBD2 (5 bases). V was clipped by 1 base and J by 7 bases, with 14 bases between them. CDR3 length: 15 amino acids. The germline CDR1 and CDR2 sequences are MGHRA and YSYEKL. In DNA form, the CDR3 reads TGCGCCAGCAGCCAAGTGGCCTCGGGAAAGAATGAGCAGTTCTTC. Its protein product is CASSQVASGKNEQFF.

The CDR3 nucleotides are TGTGCCAGCAGCTTGGATCCGGGACAACAGTACTTC. This codes for CASSLDPGQQYF. V is TRBV7-9 and J is TRBJ2-5, with D maybe TRBD1 (6 bases). This CDR3 spans 12 amino acids. V was cut by 3 bases and J by 11 bases, with 13 bases left in between. The germline CDR1 and CDR2 sequences are SEHNR and FQNEAQ (reference sequence).

The V call is TRBV5-1, the J call TRBJ1-4; D is perhaps TRBD1 (5 bases). Trimming took off 0 bases at V and 2 bases at J, with 8 bases between the two ends. In germline, CDR1 is SGHRS, CDR2 YFSETQ. This CDR3 has 15 residues. The CDR3 DNA sequence: TGCGCCAGCAGCTTGGGGGGCACGACTAATGAAAAACTGTTTTTT. As protein: CASSLGGTTNEKLFF.

The chain uses TRBV5-1 and TRBJ2-1, with 10 nucleotides matching TRBD1. With V trimmed by 6 bases and J by 1 base, 7 bases remained unmatched. The V gene's germline CDR1 is SGHRS and CDR2 YFSETQ. The CDR3 spans 16 residues. Written as DNA, the CDR3 is TGCGCCAGCAATGGAGGGACAGGGGCATCCTACAATGAGCAGTTCTTC. It codes for CASNGGTGASYNEQFF.

This clone was seen more than once but under ten times. The chain is built from TRBV21-1 and TRBJ2-7; TRBD2 is taken as the D call from the table, unchecked against the DNA. TRBV21-1 is designated a pseudogene. There are 12 residues in the CDR3. CDR3 amino acids: CAITGGTYEQYF. The CDR3 DNA is TGTGCCATCACGGGGGGAACCTACGAGCAGTACTTC.

In DNA, the CDR3 is TGTGCCAGCAGCTTGGGGGGGCAGGGGGCCGAGCAGTACTTC. Protein: CASSLGGQGAEQYF. This rearrangement joins TRBV13 to TRBJ2-7; D may be TRBD1 (8 bases). CDR3 length equals 14 residues. V lost 3 bases and J lost 6, with 15 bases in between. Germline V gives CDR1 PRHDT, CDR2 FYEKMQ (reference sequence).

This rearrangement joins TRBV14 to TRBJ1-6, with no clear D. CDR1 and CDR2 (germline): SGHDN, FVKESK. Trimming stripped 0 bases from V and 15 bases from J, with 12 bases between. The CDR3 is 13 amino acids. CDR3 nucleotides: TGTGCCAGCAGCCAAGATACGGGAAGCCGCCTCCACTTT. Protein: CASSQDTGSRLHF.

The chain employs TRBV27 and TRBJ2-7; 7 bases are shared with TRBD1. V lost 5 bases to trimming and J lost 1 base; unmatched junction nucleotides: 2. The CDR3 spans 13 residues. In germline, CDR1 is MNHEY, CDR2 SMNVEV (reference sequence). The CDR3 reads CASSATGSYEQYF. CDR3 sequence (DNA): TGTGCCAGCAGTGCGACAGGGTCCTACGAGCAGTACTTC.

The chain links TRBV5-1 to TRBJ2-1; 14 bases are a match to TRBD2. The CDR3 is made up of 17 amino acids. Germline V gives CDR1 SGHRS, CDR2 YFSETQ. The V and J ends lost 5 bases and 3 bases, in that order; junction bases with no gene match: 7. CDR3 region: CASRGGTSGSDYNEQFF. The CDR3 DNA follows: TGCGCCAGCAGGGGGGGGACTAGCGGGAGTGACTACAATGAGCAGTTCTTC.

This sequence joins TRBV2 and TRBJ2-2, with no clear D. The CDR3 is 14 amino acids. Germline CDR1 is SNHLY and CDR2 is FYNNEI. V was cut by 3 bases and J by 1 base, with 6 bases left in between. As DNA, the CDR3 is TGTGCCAGCAGTGAGTATAGGAACACCGGGGAGCTGTTTTTT. This encodes CASSEYRNTGELFF.

The rearrangement joins TRBV5-4 to TRBJ1-1; a possible D gene is TRBD1 (5 bases). Germline CDR1 reads SGHNT; CDR2 reads YYREEE (reference sequence). The V and J ends lost 0 bases and 6 bases respectively, with 12 bases between them. The CDR3 contains 14 residues. The CDR3 sequence is CASSLDRSPPEAFF. The CDR3 DNA sequence: TGTGCCAGCAGCTTGGACAGGTCCCCCCCTGAAGCTTTCTTT.

This clone was counted a few times. The chain joins TRBV2 to TRBJ2-1; the match to TRBD2 covers 7 bases. This CDR3 has 12 residues. V shed 7 bases, J shed 8 bases, and the junction held 5 bases outside the gene matches. Per germline, CDR1 SNHLY and CDR2 FYNNEI. CDR3 residues: CASTSGVDEQFF. CDR3 coding DNA: TGTGCCAGCACTAGCGGCGTGGATGAGCAGTTCTTC.